A selection of T cell receptor beta chains follows, all from one sample in a study of cytomegalovirus exposure and HLA in healthy donors. This table comes from immunoSEQ multiplex PCR, and its TCRdb copy is limited to in-frame clones, with some not included. The data hold 64,000 or so clones, with about 85% observed a single time. The sample taken for sequencing was PBMCs. The receptors were gathered from a female donor in good health and CMV-seronegative. The CDR3 runs from the conserved cysteine through the conserved F or W. The D gene is left open where the match is weak. Not all rows give a size; the values are once, few, many and, for expanded clones, a class.

V	length	D	J	size	CDR3	DNA
TRBV7-9	15	NA	TRBJ1-3	NA	CASRPGPASGNTIYF	TGTGCCAGCAGGCCTGGGCCGGCGAGTGGAAACACCATATATTTT
TRBV28	16	NA	TRBJ2-5	NA	CASSLAGRATQETQYF	TGTGCCAGCAGTTTGGCCGGCAGGGCGACTCAAGAGACCCAGTACTTC
TRBV6-6	15	NA	TRBJ1-5	NA	CASSYWQDSNQPQHF	TGTGCCAGCAGTTACTGGCAGGATAGCAATCAGCCCCAGCATTTT
TRBV15	15	TRBD2	TRBJ2-7	NA	CATSSRLAATYEQYF	TGTGCCACCAGCAGCCGACTAGCGGCAACCTACGAGCAGTACTTC
TRBV9	16	TRBD2	TRBJ2-5	NA	CASSVAAGAFGETQYF	TGTGCCAGCAGCGTAGCAGCGGGGGCCTTCGGAGAGACCCAGTACTTC
TRBV7-9	15	TRBD1	TRBJ2-7	NA	CASSLGTGGNYEQYF	TGTGCCAGCAGCTTAGGGACAGGAGGTAACTACGAGCAGTACTTC
TRBV6-1	14	NA	TRBJ1-6	NA	CASRPGGVQSPLHF	TGTGCCAGCAGGCCCGGGGGTGTACAATCACCCCTCCACTTT
TRBV4-1	14	NA	TRBJ1-5	NA	CASSQGSGNQPQHF	TGCGCCAGCAGCCAAGGCTCCGGGAATCAGCCCCAGCATTTT
TRBV21-1	13	NA	TRBJ1-2	NA	CASSKDNNYGYTF	TGTGCCAGCAGCAAAGACAATAACTATGGCTACACCTTC
TRBV5-1	19	TRBD2	TRBJ2-1	few	CASSHTPYTAGVGHNEQFF	TGCGCCAGCAGCCACACACCCTATACAGCGGGAGTAGGCCACAATGAGCAGTTCTTC
TRBV11-2	15	TRBD2	TRBJ2-2	NA	CASSLLAGVAGELFF	TGTGCCAGCAGCTTGCTAGCGGGGGTTGCCGGGGAGCTGTTTTTT
TRBV28	20	NA	TRBJ2-7	NA	CASSPTYGRSHLRETYEQYF	TGTGCCAGCAGTCCAACCTACGGCCGCTCACACCTCCGGGAGACCTACGAGCAGTACTTC
TRBV27	15	TRBD1	TRBJ2-1	NA	CASSYDRQGGNEQFF	TGTGCCAGCAGTTACGACAGACAGGGTGGCAATGAGCAGTTCTTC
TRBV27	14	TRBD1	TRBJ2-7	NA	CASSPQGGVYEQYF	TGTGCCAGCAGTCCACAGGGGGGTGTTTACGAGCAGTACTTC
TRBV4-3	16	TRBD1	TRBJ2-3	NA	CASSQGGTGGTDTQYF	TGCGCCAGCAGCCAAGGGGGGACAGGGGGAACAGATACGCAGTATTTT
TRBV5-8	15	TRBD1	TRBJ1-5	NA	CASSTGQDPGQPQHF	TGTGCCAGCAGCACGGGACAGGACCCCGGTCAGCCCCAGCATTTT
TRBV6-1	12	NA	TRBJ2-7	NA	CASSEAVYEQYF	TGTGCCAGCAGTGAAGCCGTTTACGAGCAGTACTTC
TRBV5-4	14	NA	TRBJ1-2	NA	CASSSRDTVYGYTF	TGTGCCAGCAGCAGCCGGGATACAGTCTATGGCTACACCTTC
TRBV2	12	NA	TRBJ1-2	NA	CASSEFGEGYTF	TGTGCCAGCAGTGAGTTCGGGGAAGGCTACACCTTC
TRBV7-2	16	TRBD2	TRBJ2-3	NA	CASSLRLAGGTDTQYF	TGTGCCAGCAGCTTACGACTAGCGGGGGGCACAGATACGCAGTATTTT
TRBV7-2	14	NA	TRBJ1-2	NA	CASSLARTAHGYTF	TGTGCCAGCAGCTTAGCGCGGACAGCCCATGGCTACACCTTC
TRBV11-2	17	TRBD2	TRBJ2-7	NA	CASSLALGGGVPYEQYF	TGTGCCAGCAGCTTAGCCCTGGGCGGGGGGGTCCCCTACGAGCAGTACTTC
TRBV4-3	16	NA	TRBJ2-4	NA	CASSQALTAYKNIQYF	TGCGCCAGCAGCCAAGCCCTGACTGCCTACAAAAACATTCAGTACTTC
TRBV6-6	16	TRBD2	TRBJ2-7	NA	CASSPVGGLESYEQYF	TGTGCCAGCAGTCCGGTCGGGGGACTAGAATCCTACGAGCAGTACTTC
TRBV7-9	17	NA	TRBJ2-5	NA	CASSFKGASEYAETQYF	TGTGCCAGCAGCTTTAAAGGGGCTAGCGAGTACGCGGAGACCCAGTACTTC
TRBV29-1	15	NA	TRBJ2-3	once	CSVRLFLRSTDTQYF	TGCAGCGTCCGACTCTTCCTCCGGAGCACAGATACGCAGTATTTT
TRBV9	16	TRBD2	TRBJ2-2	NA	CASNLAGGPGAGELFF	TGTGCCAGCAACTTAGCGGGGGGGCCGGGGGCCGGGGAGCTGTTTTTT
TRBV6-1	13	NA	TRBJ1-1	NA	CASSEQGYTEAFF	TGTGCCAGCAGTGAACAGGGGTACACTGAAGCTTTCTTT
TRBV6-4	13	NA	TRBJ1-2	NA	CASSDSLGQKKIF	TGTGCCAGCAGTGATTCGTTAGGACAGAAAAAAATATTC
TRBV9	15	TRBD1	TRBJ2-3	NA	CASSSTQGGTDTQYF	TGTGCCAGCAGCTCAACTCAGGGGGGCACAGATACGCAGTATTTT
TRBV7-2	15	NA	TRBJ2-3	NA	CASSHSGVSTDTQYF	TGTGCCAGCAGCCACTCAGGGGTCAGCACAGATACGCAGTATTTT
TRBV2	15	TRBD1	TRBJ1-2	once	CASVSRGSSNYGYTF	TGTGCCAGCGTTTCCAGGGGGTCGTCTAACTATGGCTACACCTTC
TRBV28	18	TRBD2	TRBJ2-3	NA	CASSLELGLAEDTDTQYF	TGTGCCAGCAGTTTAGAGCTTGGACTAGCGGAGGACACAGATACGCAGTATTTT
TRBV10-3	16	TRBD1	TRBJ1-2	NA	CAINTGTASSNYGYTF	TGTGCCATCAATACCGGGACAGCCTCTTCTAACTATGGCTACACCTTC
TRBV29-1	13	NA	TRBJ2-3	NA	CSVELAAQITQYF	TGCAGCGTTGAACTAGCAGCACAGATTACGCAGTATTTT
TRBV7-2	14	NA	TRBJ2-5	once	CASSSQTDKETQYF	TGTGCCAGCAGCTCCCAGACAGACAAAGAGACCCAGTACTTC
TRBV10-1	10	NA	TRBJ1-3	NA	CASTPRQLYF	TGCGCCAGCACGCCCCGACAATTATATTTT
TRBV28	14	NA	TRBJ2-5	NA	CASSFESAQETQYF	TGTGCCAGCTCCTTCGAGAGCGCACAAGAGACCCAGTACTTC
TRBV5-1	16	NA	TRBJ1-5	NA	CASRLTSRGSNQPQHF	TGCGCCAGCAGATTAACAAGTAGAGGTAGCAATCAGCCCCAGCATTTT
TRBV18	13	NA	TRBJ1-1	NA	CASSPPSEGRGFF	TGTGCCAGCTCACCACCGAGCGAAGGTCGGGGTTTCTTT
TRBV6-1	14	NA	TRBJ2-7	NA	CATNPGQLRSEQYF	TGTGCCACCAATCCCGGACAGCTACGTTCCGAGCAGTACTTC
TRBV7-9	13	TRBD1	TRBJ1-1	NA	CASSKQGITEAFF	TGTGCCAGCAGTAAACAGGGGATCACTGAAGCTTTCTTT
TRBV19	17	NA	TRBJ2-1	NA	CASSIGIRGPAYNEQFF	TGTGCCAGTAGTATAGGAATTCGAGGGCCGGCCTACAATGAGCAGTTCTTC
TRBV27	15	NA	TRBJ2-7	NA	CASSSEVAARYEQYF	TGTGCCAGCAGTTCCGAGGTGGCCGCCCGATACGAGCAGTACTTC
TRBV7-2	17	NA	TRBJ2-3	NA	CASSFRRGRGYTDTQYF	TGTGCCAGCAGCTTTAGAAGGGGGAGGGGGTACACAGATACGCAGTATTTT
TRBV9	14	NA	TRBJ1-3	NA	CASSEDTAGNTIYF	TGTGCCAGCAGTGAGGACACGGCTGGAAACACCATATATTTT
TRBV7-9	13	NA	TRBJ2-7	NA	CASSLGTGPEQYF	TGTGCCAGCAGCTTGGGGACTGGGCCCGAGCAGTACTTC
TRBV27	15	TRBD1	TRBJ2-7	NA	CASSFVGTGLDEQYF	TGTGCCAGCAGTTTCGTCGGGACAGGCCTGGACGAGCAGTACTTC